This TCR beta chain was sequenced in a study of cytomegalovirus exposure and HLA in healthy donors. Overall study context: Later, an analysis reported that the roughly 120 validation repertoires had used the same platform as the approximately 660 first-cohort repertoires. Study findings and constraints: Among TCR sequences, most were rare, though some public TCRs appeared in many donors. A few CMV-associated chains proved CMV antigen-specific in vitro.

Comments on this clone: Its antigen is still unknown.

Profiling relied on immunoSEQ multiplex PCR, and the TCRdb table lists in-frame clones only, not all of them. The sample yields around 61,000 clones, 80% to 95% seen once. The CDR3 covers 15 residues. The germline gives CDR1 MDHEN, CDR2 SYDVKM. The V and J ends lost 5 bases and 2 bases, in that order; junction bases with no gene match: 7. This TCR came from a man aged 18 to 30 in good health and CMV-seropositive. Sequenced input: PBMCs. The chain couples TRBV28 to TRBJ2-5, with 8 bases matching TRBD1. Here the CDR3 reads CASSPQGARQETQYF. The CDR3 DNA sequence: TGTGCCAGCAGTCCCCAGGGGGCGCGGCAAGAGACCCAGTACTTC.